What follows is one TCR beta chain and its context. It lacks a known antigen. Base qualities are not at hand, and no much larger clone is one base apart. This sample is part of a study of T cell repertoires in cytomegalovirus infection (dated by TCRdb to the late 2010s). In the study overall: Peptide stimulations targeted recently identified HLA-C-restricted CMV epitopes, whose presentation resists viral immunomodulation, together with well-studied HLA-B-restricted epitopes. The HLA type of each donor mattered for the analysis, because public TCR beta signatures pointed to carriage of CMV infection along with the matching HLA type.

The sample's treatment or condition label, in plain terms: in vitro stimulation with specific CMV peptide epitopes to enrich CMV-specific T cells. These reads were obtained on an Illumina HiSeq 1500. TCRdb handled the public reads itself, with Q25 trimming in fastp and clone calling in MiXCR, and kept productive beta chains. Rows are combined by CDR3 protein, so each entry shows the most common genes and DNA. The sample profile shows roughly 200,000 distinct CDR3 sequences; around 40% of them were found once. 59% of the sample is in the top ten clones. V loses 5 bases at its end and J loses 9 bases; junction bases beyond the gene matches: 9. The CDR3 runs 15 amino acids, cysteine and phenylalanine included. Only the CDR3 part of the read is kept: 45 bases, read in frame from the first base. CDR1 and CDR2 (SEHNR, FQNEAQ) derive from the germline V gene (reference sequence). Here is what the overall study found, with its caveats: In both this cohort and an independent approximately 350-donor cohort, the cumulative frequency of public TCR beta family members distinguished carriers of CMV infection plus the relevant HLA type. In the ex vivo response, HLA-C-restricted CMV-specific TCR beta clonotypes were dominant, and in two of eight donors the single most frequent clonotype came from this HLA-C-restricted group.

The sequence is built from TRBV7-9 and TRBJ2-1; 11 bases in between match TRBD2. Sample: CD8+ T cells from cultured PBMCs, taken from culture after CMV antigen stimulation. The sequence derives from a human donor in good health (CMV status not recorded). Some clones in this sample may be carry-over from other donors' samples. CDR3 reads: CASSVRLAGRGEQFF. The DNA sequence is TGTGCCAGCAGCGTTAGACTAGCGGGAAGGGGTGAGCAGTTCTTC.